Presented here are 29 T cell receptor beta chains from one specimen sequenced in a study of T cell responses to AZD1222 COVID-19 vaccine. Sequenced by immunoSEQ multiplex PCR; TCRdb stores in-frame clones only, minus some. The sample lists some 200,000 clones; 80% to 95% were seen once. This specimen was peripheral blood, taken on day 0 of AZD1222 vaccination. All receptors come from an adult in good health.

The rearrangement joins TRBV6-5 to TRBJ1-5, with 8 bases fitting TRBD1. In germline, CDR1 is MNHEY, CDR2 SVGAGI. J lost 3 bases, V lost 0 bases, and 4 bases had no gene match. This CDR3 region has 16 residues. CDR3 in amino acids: CASSYSSGGVNQPQHF. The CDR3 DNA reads TGTGCCAGCAGTTACTCGTCAGGGGGCGTCAATCAGCCCCAGCATTTT.

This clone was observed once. CDR3 sequence (DNA): TGTGCCAGCAGTGTAGACCCACCCCTCCACTTT. This translates into CASSVDPPLHF. The rearrangement joins TRBV2 to TRBJ1-6; D remains ambiguous. Trimming stripped 4 bases from V and 11 bases from J, with 6 bases between. Per germline, CDR1 SNHLY and CDR2 FYNNEI. The CDR3 length is 11 residues.

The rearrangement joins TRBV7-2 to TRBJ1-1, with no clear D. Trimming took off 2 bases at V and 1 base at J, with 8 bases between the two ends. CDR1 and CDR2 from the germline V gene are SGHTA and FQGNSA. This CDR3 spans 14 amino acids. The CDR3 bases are TGTGCCAGCAGCTTACGTCAAGGGAACACTGAAGCTTTCTTT. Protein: CASSLRQGNTEAFF.

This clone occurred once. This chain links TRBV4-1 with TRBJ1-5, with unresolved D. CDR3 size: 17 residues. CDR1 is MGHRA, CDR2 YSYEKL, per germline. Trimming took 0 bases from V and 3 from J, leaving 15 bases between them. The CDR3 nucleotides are TGCGCCAGCAGCCAAGATAACCGGGGAGGCACCAATCAGCCCCAGCATTTT. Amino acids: CASSQDNRGGTNQPQHF.

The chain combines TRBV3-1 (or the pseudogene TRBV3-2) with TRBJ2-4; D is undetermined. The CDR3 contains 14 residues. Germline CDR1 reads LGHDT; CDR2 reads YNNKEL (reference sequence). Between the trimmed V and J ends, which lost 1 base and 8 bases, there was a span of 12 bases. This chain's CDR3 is CASSQGLRIDIQYF. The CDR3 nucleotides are TGTGCCAGCAGCCAAGGACTCAGGATTGACATTCAGTACTTC.

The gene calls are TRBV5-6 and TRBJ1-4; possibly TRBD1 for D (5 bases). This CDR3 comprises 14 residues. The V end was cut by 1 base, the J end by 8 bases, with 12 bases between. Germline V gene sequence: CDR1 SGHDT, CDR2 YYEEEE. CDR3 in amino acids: CASSLWGRWEKLFF. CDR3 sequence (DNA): TGTGCCAGCAGCTTGTGGGGACGGTGGGAAAAACTGTTTTTT.

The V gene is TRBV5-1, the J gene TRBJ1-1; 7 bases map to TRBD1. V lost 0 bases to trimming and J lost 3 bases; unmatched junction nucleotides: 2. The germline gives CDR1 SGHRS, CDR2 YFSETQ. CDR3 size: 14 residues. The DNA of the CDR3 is TGCGCCAGCAGCTTGGGAACAGGGGACACTGAAGCTTTCTTT. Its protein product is CASSLGTGDTEAFF.

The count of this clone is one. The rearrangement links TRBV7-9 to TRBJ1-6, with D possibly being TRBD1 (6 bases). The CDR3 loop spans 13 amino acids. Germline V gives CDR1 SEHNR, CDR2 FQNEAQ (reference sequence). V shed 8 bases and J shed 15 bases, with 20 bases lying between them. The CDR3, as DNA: TGTGCCAGCCAGGGGTTCGGGTACCTTGACCTCCACTTT. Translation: CASQGFGYLDLHF.

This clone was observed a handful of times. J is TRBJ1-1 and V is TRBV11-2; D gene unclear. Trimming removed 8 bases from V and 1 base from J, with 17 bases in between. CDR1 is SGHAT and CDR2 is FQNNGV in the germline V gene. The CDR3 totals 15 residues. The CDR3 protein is CASAAYGLGNTEAFF. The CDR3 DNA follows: TGTGCCAGCGCAGCTTACGGCCTGGGGAACACTGAAGCTTTCTTT.

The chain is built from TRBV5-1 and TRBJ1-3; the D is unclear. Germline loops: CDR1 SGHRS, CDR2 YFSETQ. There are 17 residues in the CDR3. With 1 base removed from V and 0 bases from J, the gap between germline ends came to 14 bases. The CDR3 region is CASSLMLLRDSGNTIYF. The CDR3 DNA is TGCGCCAGCAGCTTGATGCTGTTACGGGACTCTGGAAACACCATATATTTT.

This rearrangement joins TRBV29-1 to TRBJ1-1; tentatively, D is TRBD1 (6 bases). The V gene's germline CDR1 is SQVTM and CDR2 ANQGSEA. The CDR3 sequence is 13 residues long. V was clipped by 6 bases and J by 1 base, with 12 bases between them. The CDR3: CSVTGAGNTEAFF. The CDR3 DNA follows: TGCAGCGTGACGGGGGCGGGGAACACTGAAGCTTTCTTT.

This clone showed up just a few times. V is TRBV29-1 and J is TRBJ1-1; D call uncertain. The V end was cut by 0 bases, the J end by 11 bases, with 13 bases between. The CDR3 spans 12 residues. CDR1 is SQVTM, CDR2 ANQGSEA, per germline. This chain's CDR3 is CSVEDLWSWAFF. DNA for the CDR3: TGCAGCGTTGAAGATCTTTGGAGTTGGGCTTTCTTT.

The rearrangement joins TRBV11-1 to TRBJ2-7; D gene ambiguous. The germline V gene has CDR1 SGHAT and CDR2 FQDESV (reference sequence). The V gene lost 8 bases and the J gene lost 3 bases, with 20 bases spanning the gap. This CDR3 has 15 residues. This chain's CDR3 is CASGVARIGRYEQYF. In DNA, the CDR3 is TGTGCCAGCGGGGTAGCCCGAATCGGCCGCTACGAGCAGTACTTC.

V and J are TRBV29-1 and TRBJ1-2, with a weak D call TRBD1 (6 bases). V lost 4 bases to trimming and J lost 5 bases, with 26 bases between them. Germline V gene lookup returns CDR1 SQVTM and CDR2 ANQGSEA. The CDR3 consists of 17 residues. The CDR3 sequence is CSVGVYNRDTRVYGYTF. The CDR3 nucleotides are TGCAGCGTTGGGGTTTATAACCGGGACACCCGGGTATATGGCTACACCTTC.

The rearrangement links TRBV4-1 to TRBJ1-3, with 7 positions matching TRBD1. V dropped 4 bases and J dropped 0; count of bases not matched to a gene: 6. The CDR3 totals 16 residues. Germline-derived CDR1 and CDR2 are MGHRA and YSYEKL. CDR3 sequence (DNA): TGCGCCAGCAGCCGAAGGACAGGCCCCTCTGGAAACACCATATATTTT. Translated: CASSRRTGPSGNTIYF.

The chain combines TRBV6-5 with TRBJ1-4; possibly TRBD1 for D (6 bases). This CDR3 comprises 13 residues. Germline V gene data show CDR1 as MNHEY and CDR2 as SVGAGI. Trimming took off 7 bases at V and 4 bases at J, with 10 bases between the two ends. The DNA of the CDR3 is TGTGCCAGCACAGGGGCCGTTAATGAAAAACTGTTTTTT. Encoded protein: CASTGAVNEKLFF.

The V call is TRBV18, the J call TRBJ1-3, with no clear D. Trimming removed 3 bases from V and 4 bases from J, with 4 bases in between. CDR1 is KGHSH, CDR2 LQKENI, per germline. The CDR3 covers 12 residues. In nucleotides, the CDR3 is TGTGCCAGCTCACCCATAGGAAACACCATATATTTT. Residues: CASSPIGNTIYF.

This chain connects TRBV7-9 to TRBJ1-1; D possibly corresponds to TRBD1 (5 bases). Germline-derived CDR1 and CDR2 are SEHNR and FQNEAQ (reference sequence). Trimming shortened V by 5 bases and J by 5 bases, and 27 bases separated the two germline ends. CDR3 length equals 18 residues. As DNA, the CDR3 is TGTGCCAGCAGCCCCGAGTTGGCTTCTGGTACGGGGGAGACTGAAGCTTTCTTT. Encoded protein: CASSPELASGTGETEAFF.

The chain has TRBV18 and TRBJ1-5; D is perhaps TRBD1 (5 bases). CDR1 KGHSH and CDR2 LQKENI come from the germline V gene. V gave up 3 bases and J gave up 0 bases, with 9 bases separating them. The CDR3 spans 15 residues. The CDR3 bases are TGTGCCAGCTCACCTCAGGGTGGTAGCAATCAGCCCCAGCATTTT. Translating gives CASSPQGGSNQPQHF.

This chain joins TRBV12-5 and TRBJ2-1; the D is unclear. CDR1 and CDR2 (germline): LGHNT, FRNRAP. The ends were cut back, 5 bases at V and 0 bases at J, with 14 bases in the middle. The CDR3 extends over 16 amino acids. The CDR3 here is CASGPPGALSYNEQFF. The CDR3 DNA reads TGTGCTAGTGGTCCCCCGGGCGCCCTCTCCTACAATGAGCAGTTCTTC.

The CDR3 DNA sequence: TGTGCCAGCAGCTCTGATGGCTACACCTTC. This sequence encodes CASSSDGYTF. V is TRBV7-9 and J is TRBJ1-2, with D uncertain. Trimming pared 4 bases from V and 6 bases from J, leaving 3 bases between. The CDR3 contains 10 residues. Germline assignment: CDR1 SEHNR and CDR2 FQNEAQ (reference sequence).

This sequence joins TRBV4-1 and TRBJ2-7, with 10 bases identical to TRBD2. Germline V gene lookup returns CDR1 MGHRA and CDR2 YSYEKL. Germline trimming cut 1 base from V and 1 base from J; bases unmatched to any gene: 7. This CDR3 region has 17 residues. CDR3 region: CASSQAQIAGGSYEQYF. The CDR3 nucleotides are TGCGCCAGCAGCCAAGCTCAAATAGCGGGAGGATCCTACGAGCAGTACTTC.

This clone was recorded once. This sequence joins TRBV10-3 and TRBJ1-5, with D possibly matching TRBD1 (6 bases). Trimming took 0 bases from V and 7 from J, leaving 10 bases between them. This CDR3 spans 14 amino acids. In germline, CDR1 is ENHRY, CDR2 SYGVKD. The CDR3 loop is CAISESGGRQPQHF. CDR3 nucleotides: TGTGCCATCAGTGAGTCGGGGGGCCGCCAGCCCCAGCATTTT.

The CDR3 sequence is CASSLSPLDFLFF. CDR3 sequence (DNA): TGTGCCAGCAGCTTGTCCCCACTAGATTTCCTGTTCTTC. The chain combines TRBV5-8 with TRBJ2-1; D might be TRBD2 (5 bases). The CDR3 runs to 13 residues. V shed 1 base and J shed 15 bases, with 17 bases lying between them. The germline V gene has CDR1 SGHTS and CDR2 YDEGEE.

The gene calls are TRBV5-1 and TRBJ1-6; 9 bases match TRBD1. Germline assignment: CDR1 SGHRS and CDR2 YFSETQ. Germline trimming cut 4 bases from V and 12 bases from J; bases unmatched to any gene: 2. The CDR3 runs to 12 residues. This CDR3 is CASSRDREPLHF. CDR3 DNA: TGCGCCAGCAGCCGGGACAGGGAACCCCTCCACTTT.

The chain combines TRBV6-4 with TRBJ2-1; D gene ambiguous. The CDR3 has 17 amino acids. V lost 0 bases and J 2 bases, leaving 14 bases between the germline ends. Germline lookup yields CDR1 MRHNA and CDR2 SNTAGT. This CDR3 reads CASSDSGRHGTYNEQFF. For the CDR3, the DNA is TGTGCCAGCAGTGACTCAGGTAGGCACGGTACCTACAATGAGCAGTTCTTC.

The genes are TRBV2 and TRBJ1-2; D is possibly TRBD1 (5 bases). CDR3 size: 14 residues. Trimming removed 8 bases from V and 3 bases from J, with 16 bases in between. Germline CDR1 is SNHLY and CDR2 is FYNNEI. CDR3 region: CASHRQKIYYGYTF. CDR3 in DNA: TGTGCCAGCCACCGACAGAAAATTTACTATGGCTACACCTTC.

The CDR3, as DNA: TGTGCCAGCAGGTCGGCAGGGAGTTGGCCCACTGAAGCTTTCTTT. Its protein is CASRSAGSWPTEAFF. The chain combines TRBV2 with TRBJ1-1, with D possibly matching TRBD1 (5 bases). The V gene lost 6 bases and the J gene lost 4 bases, with 18 bases spanning the gap. This CDR3 region has 15 residues. In germline, CDR1 is SNHLY, CDR2 FYNNEI.

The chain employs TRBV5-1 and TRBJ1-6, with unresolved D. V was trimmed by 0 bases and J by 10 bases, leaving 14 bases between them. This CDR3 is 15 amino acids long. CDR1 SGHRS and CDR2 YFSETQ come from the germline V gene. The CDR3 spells CASSLEYMSGSPLHF. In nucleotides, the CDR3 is TGCGCCAGCAGCTTGGAATACATGAGCGGCTCACCCCTCCACTTT.